The 23 T cell receptor beta chains below all came from one sample that was sequenced in a study of monozygotic twins with cystic fibrosis. Using immunoSEQ multiplex PCR, the repertoire was profiled, and TCRdb retains in-frame clones only, with some absent. Among 9,500 to 12,000 clones, approximately 99.4% were seen once, and the ten largest hold around 0.41%. Material: blood. Every receptor here comes from a man aged 18 to 30 with cystic fibrosis.

For the CDR3, the DNA is TGTGCCAGCAGCCTACTTATCTTGACAGGGGCGAACACTGAAGCTTTCTTT. The encoded protein is CASSLLILTGANTEAFF. V gene TRBV5-6 combines with J gene TRBJ1-1; 8 bases line up with TRBD1. Germline values: CDR1 SGHDT, CDR2 YYEEEE. This CDR3 comprises 17 residues. With 4 bases clipped from V and 1 base from J, the junction kept 12 bases outside the gene matches.

The chain uses TRBV28 and TRBJ2-7; D is possibly TRBD1 or TRBD2 (6 bases each). In germline, CDR1 is MDHEN, CDR2 SYDVKM. This CDR3 contains 14 residues. The ends were cut back, 7 bases at V and 2 bases at J, with 15 bases in the middle. The CDR3 nucleotides read TGTGCCAGCAAGGGGGGCGGTGCAACCTACGAGCAGTACTTC. It encodes CASKGGGATYEQYF.

This rearrangement joins TRBV10-3 to TRBJ1-2; 7 positions match TRBD1. With V trimmed by 6 bases and J by 4 bases, 8 bases remained unmatched. There are 14 residues in the CDR3. The germline V gene encodes CDR1 ENHRY and CDR2 SYGVKD. CDR3 loop: CAIRPGTETYGYTF. The CDR3 DNA reads as TGTGCCATCAGACCCGGGACAGAGACCTATGGCTACACCTTC.

The chain's CDR3 is CASSPAGAGETQYF. CDR3 DNA sequence: TGTGCCAGCAGCCCCGCGGGAGCCGGAGAGACCCAGTACTTC. This chain joins TRBV7-2 and TRBJ2-5; 7 nucleotides match TRBD2. V was clipped by 5 bases and J by 4 bases; unmatched bases: 7. Per the germline V gene, CDR1 is SGHTA and CDR2 is FQGNSA. The CDR3 is 14 amino acids. The full variable domain, its missing parts supplied by reference TRBV7-2 and TRBJ2-5, is GAGVSQSPSNKVTEKGKDVELRCDPISGHTALYWYRQSLGQGLEFLIYFQGNSAPDKSGLPSDRFSAERTGGSVSTLTIQRTQQEDSAVYLCASSPAGAGETQYFGPGTRLLVL.

The rearrangement links TRBV10-3 to TRBJ2-3; D not certain. Trimming removed 6 bases from V and 3 bases from J, with 7 bases in between. CDR1 and CDR2 (germline): ENHRY, SYGVKD. The CDR3 runs 12 residues. The CDR3 nucleotides read TGTGCCATCAGGGCTACGACAGATACGCAGTATTTT. Protein sequence: CAIRATTDTQYF.

The chain combines TRBV7-2 with TRBJ1-1; maybe TRBD1 (6 bases). Germline lookup yields CDR1 SGHTA and CDR2 FQGNSA. V was pared by 4 bases and J by 3 bases, with 12 bases between. The CDR3 runs to 14 residues. The CDR3 here is CASSSQGSDTEAFF. The DNA for the CDR3 is TGTGCCAGCAGCTCACAGGGTTCGGACACTGAAGCTTTCTTT.

V usage is TRBV5-1 and J usage is TRBJ2-1, with 9 bases lining up with TRBD2. The CDR3 contains 17 residues. The ends lost 4 bases at V and 3 bases at J; junction bases unmatched: 11. Germline V lookup: CDR1 SGHRS, CDR2 YFSETQ. CDR3 residues: CASSPARGRAHYNEQFF. The CDR3 DNA reads TGCGCCAGCAGCCCCGCCCGCGGGAGGGCTCACTACAATGAGCAGTTCTTC.

This sequence joins TRBV19 and TRBJ2-2, with D perhaps TRBD1 or TRBD2 (5 bases each). V lost 3 bases to trimming and J lost 5 bases, with 13 bases between them. The CDR3 spans 15 residues. Germline V gives CDR1 LNHDA, CDR2 SQIVND (reference sequence). The CDR3 region has the DNA TGTGCCAGTAGTATTCATCGGGGCTTGACCGGGGAGCTGTTTTTT. Encoded protein: CASSIHRGLTGELFF.

This clone was observed a single time. The genes are TRBV5-1 and TRBJ1-4, with 9 bases lining up with TRBD1. V shed 0 bases and J 6 bases; nucleotides not matched to a gene: 6. Germline CDR1 reads SGHRS; CDR2 reads YFSETQ. The CDR3 sequence is 16 residues long. In nucleotides, the CDR3 is TGCGCCAGCAGCTTGGGTCACAGGGGGCGCGATGAAAAACTGTTTTTT. Encoded protein: CASSLGHRGRDEKLFF. The whole variable domain, filled in from reference TRBV5-1 and TRBJ1-4, reads KAGVTQTPRYLIKTRGQQVTLSCSPISGHRSVSWYQQTPGQGLQFLFEYFSETQRNKGNFPGRFSGRQFSNSRSEMNVSTLELGDSALYLCASSLGHRGRDEKLFFGSGTQLSVL.

V is TRBV18 and J is TRBJ2-3; TRBD1 agrees at 7 bases. The CDR3 is 14 residues long. The V and J ends lost 6 bases and 2 bases, in that order; junction bases with no gene match: 5. Germline CDR1 is KGHSH and CDR2 is LQKENI. The CDR3 sequence is CASSRDRDTDTQYF. The CDR3 DNA follows: TGTGCCAGCTCCCGGGACAGAGACACAGATACGCAGTATTTT.

In this sample, this clone turned up once. DNA of the CDR3: TGCGCCAGCAGCCAAGTGCCGGGAGGGAGGAATGAGCAGTTCTTC. It encodes CASSQVPGGRNEQFF. This rearrangement joins TRBV4-1 to TRBJ2-1; TRBD2 agrees at 8 bases. Germline trimming cut 1 base from V and 7 bases from J; bases unmatched to any gene: 6. Looked up from germline, CDR1 is MGHRA and CDR2 is YSYEKL. The CDR3 is made up of 15 amino acids.

The rearrangement links TRBV29-1 to TRBJ2-1; no reliable D call. Germline assignment: CDR1 SQVTM and CDR2 ANQGSEA. The CDR3 length is 13 residues. V gave up 4 bases and J gave up 3 bases, with 10 bases separating them. The CDR3 DNA follows: TGCAGCGTTGCTGGGTTGGGCTACAATGAGCAGTTCTTC. This codes for CSVAGLGYNEQFF.

V usage is TRBV7-9 and J usage is TRBJ2-7; tentatively, D is TRBD1 (5 bases). The V and J ends lost 5 bases and 0 bases respectively, with 17 bases between them. The length of the CDR3 is 16 residues. Germline CDR1 SEHNR, CDR2 FQNEAQ (reference sequence). The CDR3 spells CASSAKAGRVSYEQYF. CDR3 coding DNA: TGTGCCAGCAGCGCAAAAGCTGGCAGGGTCTCCTACGAGCAGTACTTC.

The chain couples TRBV10-3 to TRBJ1-5, with 8 nucleotides matching TRBD1. CDR3 length equals 14 residues. Per the germline V gene, CDR1 is ENHRY and CDR2 is SYGVKD. The DNA of the CDR3 is TGTGCTACCGCGGCGGACAGGGAAAATCAGCCCCAGCATTTT. As protein: CATAADRENQPQHF.

V is TRBV6-4 and J is TRBJ1-2, with D uncertain. The length of the CDR3 is 15 residues. V was shortened by 0 bases and J by 1 base, with 9 bases between the two germline ends. CDR1 is MRHNA, CDR2 SNTAGT, per germline. As DNA, the CDR3 is TGTGCCAGCAGTGACTCGCCAGATTATAACTATGGCTACACCTTC. Amino acid sequence: CASSDSPDYNYGYTF.

This chain joins TRBV10-3 and TRBJ2-7; 11 bases line up with TRBD2. The CDR3 totals 15 residues. J lost 3 bases, V lost 5 bases, and 6 bases had no gene match. CDR1 and CDR2 (germline): ENHRY, SYGVKD. The CDR3 bases are TGTGCCATCAGTTCCCCGGGACTAGCGGTCTACGAGCAGTACTTC. Its protein is CAISSPGLAVYEQYF.

This chain connects TRBV7-6 to TRBJ2-2; TRBD2 might be the D (7 bases). The CDR3 runs 16 residues. Germline V gene sequence: CDR1 SGHVS, CDR2 FNYEAQ. V lost 5 bases and J 1 base, leaving 14 bases between the germline ends. CDR3 amino acids: CASSGGGHLNTGELFF. In nucleotides, the CDR3 is TGTGCCAGCAGCGGGGGGGGCCATCTGAACACCGGGGAGCTGTTTTTT.

The chain is built from TRBV5-1 and TRBJ2-7; 11 nucleotides match TRBD2. In germline, CDR1 is SGHRS, CDR2 YFSETQ. This CDR3 is built from 14 residues. The V gene end was trimmed by 5 bases and the J gene end by 5 bases; junction bases not matched to a gene: 6. The CDR3 nucleotides are TGCGCCAGCAGTCTTAGCGGGGGGGCCCACGAGCAGTACTTC. Translating it yields CASSLSGGAHEQYF.

The CDR3, as DNA: TGTGCCAGCAGCCAAGCAAGGACAAGCTCCTACGAGCAGTACTTC. It is translated as CASSQARTSSYEQYF. The chain joins TRBV4-2 to TRBJ2-7; D perhaps matches TRBD1 (5 bases). This CDR3 is built from 15 residues. Germline-derived CDR1 and CDR2 are LGHNA and YNFKEQ. The V gene lost 1 base and the J gene lost 0 bases, with 10 bases spanning the gap.

The genes are TRBV15 and TRBJ1-3; no clear D gene. This CDR3 region has 14 residues. Germline values: CDR1 LNHNV, CDR2 YYDKDF (reference sequence). The V and J ends lost 1 base and 4 bases respectively, with 8 bases between them. CDR3 DNA sequence: TGTGCCACCAGCAGAGTTTCGGTCGGAAACACCATATATTTT. As protein: CATSRVSVGNTIYF.

The chain employs TRBV7-8 and TRBJ2-1, with D perhaps TRBD2 (6 bases). The CDR3 contains 16 residues. Per the germline V gene, CDR1 is SGHVS and CDR2 is FQNEAQ. Trimming stripped 5 bases from V and 8 bases from J, with 22 bases between. In DNA form, the CDR3 reads TGTGCCAGCAGCGCCCCCCGGGACTCACTCTGGGATGAGCAGTTCTTC. It is translated as CASSAPRDSLWDEQFF.

The chain uses TRBV2 and TRBJ2-1, with D perhaps matching TRBD1 (5 bases). The V and J ends lost 2 bases and 2 bases respectively, with 10 bases between them. The CDR3 is made up of 15 amino acids. The germline V gene encodes CDR1 SNHLY and CDR2 FYNNEI. In DNA, the CDR3 is TGTGCCAGCAGTGAAAGGGGAATCACCTACAATGAGCAGTTCTTC. Translating it yields CASSERGITYNEQFF. Complete variable domain (other parts from reference TRBV2 and TRBJ2-1): EPEVTQTPSHQVTQMGQEVILRCVPISNHLYFYWYRQILGQKVEFLVSFYNNEISEKSEIFDDQFSVERPDGSNFTLKIRSTKLEDSAMYFCASSERGITYNEQFFGPGTRLTVL.

V is TRBV6-6 and J is TRBJ2-2, with 7 nucleotides matching TRBD2. The CDR3 sequence is 15 residues long. With 7 bases clipped from V and 3 bases from J, the junction kept 8 bases outside the gene matches. Germline loops: CDR1 MNHNY, CDR2 SVGAGI (reference sequence). CDR3 loop: CASTPGGRDTGELFF. Written as DNA, the CDR3 is TGTGCCAGCACCCCCGGCGGGAGAGACACCGGGGAGCTGTTTTTT.